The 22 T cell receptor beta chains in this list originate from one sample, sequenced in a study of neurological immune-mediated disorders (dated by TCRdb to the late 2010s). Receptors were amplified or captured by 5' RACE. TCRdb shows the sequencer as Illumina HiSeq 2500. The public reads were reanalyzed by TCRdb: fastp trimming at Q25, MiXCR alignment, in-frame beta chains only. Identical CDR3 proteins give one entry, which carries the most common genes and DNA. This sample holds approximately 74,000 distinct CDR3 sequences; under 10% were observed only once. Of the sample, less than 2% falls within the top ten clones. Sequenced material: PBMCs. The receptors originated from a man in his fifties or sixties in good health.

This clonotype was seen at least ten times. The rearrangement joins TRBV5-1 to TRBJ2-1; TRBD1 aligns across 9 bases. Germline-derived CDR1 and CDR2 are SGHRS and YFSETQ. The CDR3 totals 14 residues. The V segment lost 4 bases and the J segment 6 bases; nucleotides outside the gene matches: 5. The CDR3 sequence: CASSLGQGSNEQFF. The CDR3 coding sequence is TGCGCCAGCAGCCTAGGACAGGGGAGCAATGAGCAGTTCTTC.

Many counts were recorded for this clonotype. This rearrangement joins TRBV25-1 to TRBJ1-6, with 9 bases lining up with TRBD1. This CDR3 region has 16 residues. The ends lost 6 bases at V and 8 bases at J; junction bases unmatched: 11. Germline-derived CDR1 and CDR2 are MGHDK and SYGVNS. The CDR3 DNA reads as TGTGCCAGCAGAGCCACAGGGGGCGCGGGTTATTCACCCCTCCACTTT. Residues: CASRATGGAGYSPLHF. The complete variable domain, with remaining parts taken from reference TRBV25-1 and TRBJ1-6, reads EADIYQTPRYLVIGTGKKITLECSQTMGHDKMYWYQQDPGMELHLIHYSYGVNSTEKGDLSSESTVSRIRTEHFPLTLESARPSHTSQYLCASRATGGAGYSPLHFGNGTRLTVT.

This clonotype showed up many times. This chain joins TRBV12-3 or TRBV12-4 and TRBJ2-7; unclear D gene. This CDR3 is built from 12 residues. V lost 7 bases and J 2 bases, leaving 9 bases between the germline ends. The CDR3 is CASMASTYEQYF. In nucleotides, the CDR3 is TGTGCCAGCATGGCCTCCACCTACGAGCAGTACTTC.

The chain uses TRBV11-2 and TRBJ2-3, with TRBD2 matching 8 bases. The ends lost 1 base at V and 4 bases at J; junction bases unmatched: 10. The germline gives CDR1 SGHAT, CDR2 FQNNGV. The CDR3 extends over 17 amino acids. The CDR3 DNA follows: TGTGCCAGCAGCTTAGCAACTAAGCGGGAGAGGCCAGATACGCAGTATTTT. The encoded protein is CASSLATKRERPDTQYF.

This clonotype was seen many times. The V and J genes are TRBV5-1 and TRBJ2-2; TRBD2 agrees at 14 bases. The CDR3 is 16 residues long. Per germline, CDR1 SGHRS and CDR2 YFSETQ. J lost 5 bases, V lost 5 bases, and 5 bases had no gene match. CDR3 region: CASRGTSGSRTGELFF. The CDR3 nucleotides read TGCGCCAGCAGAGGGACTAGCGGGAGTCGGACCGGGGAGCTGTTTTTT.

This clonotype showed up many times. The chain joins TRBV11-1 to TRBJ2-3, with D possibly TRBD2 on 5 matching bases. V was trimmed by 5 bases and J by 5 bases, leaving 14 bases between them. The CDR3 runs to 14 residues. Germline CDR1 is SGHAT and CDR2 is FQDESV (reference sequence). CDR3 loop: CASSPGNAIDTQYF. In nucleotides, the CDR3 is TGTGCCAGCAGCCCCGGGAATGCGATAGATACGCAGTATTTT.

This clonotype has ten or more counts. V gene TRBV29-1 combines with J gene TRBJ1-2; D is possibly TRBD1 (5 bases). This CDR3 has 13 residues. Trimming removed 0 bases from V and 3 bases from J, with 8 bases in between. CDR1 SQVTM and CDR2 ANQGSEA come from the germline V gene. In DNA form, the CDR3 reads TGCAGCGTTGAAGAACCGGGACACTATGGCTACACCTTC. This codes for CSVEEPGHYGYTF.

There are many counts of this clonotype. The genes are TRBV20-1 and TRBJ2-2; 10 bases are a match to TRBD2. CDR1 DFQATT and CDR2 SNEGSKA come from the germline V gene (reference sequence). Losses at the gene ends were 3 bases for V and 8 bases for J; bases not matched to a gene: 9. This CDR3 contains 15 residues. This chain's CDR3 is CSASRLAGRRGELFF. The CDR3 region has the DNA TGCAGTGCTAGTCGACTAGCGGGTCGGAGGGGGGAGCTGTTTTTT.

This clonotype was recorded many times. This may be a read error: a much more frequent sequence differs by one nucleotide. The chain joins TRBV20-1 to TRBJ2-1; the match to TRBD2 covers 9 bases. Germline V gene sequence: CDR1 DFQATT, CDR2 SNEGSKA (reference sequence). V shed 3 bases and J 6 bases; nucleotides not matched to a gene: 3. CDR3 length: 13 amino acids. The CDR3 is CSASSGSFNEQFF. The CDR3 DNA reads TGCAGTGCTAGTAGCGGGAGTTTCAATGAGCAGTTCTTC.

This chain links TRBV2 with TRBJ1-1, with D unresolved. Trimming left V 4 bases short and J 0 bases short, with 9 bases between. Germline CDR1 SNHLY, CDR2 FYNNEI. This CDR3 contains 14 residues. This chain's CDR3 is CASSVSRLNTEAFF. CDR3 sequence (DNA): TGTGCCAGCAGTGTTAGTCGGCTGAACACTGAAGCTTTCTTT.

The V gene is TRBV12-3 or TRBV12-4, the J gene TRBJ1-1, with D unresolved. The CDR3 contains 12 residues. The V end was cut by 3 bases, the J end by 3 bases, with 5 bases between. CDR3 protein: CASSFTYTEAFF. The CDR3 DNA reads TGTGCCAGCAGTTTTACCTACACTGAAGCTTTCTTT.

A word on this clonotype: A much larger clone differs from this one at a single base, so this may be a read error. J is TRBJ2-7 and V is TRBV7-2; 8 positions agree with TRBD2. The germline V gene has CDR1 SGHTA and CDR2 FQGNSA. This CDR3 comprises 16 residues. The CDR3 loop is CVSSRGGGTNSYEQYF. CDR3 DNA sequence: TGTGTCAGCAGCCGGGGGGGCGGGACCAACTCCTACGAGCAGTACTTC.

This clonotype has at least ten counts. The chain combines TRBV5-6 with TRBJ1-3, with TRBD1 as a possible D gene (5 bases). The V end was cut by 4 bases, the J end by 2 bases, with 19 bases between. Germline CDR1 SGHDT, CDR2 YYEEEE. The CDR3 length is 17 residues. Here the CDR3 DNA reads TGTGCCAGCAGCCAAACCCTGGGACCCATGACTGGAAACACCATATATTTT. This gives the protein CASSQTLGPMTGNTIYF.

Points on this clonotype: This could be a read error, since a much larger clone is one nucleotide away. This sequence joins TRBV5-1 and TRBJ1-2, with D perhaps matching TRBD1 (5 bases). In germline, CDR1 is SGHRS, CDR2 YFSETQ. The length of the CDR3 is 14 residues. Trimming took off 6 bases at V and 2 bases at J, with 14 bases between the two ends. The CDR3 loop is CASIPPGTNYGYTF. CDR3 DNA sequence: TGCGCCAGCATCCCCCCCGGGACCAACTATGGCTACACCTTC.

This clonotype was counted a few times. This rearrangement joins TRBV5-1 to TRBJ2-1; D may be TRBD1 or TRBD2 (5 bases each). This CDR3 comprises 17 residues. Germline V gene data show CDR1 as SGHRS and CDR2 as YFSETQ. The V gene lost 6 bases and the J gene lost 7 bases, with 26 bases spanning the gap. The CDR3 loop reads CASNQGLAPVGVNEQFF. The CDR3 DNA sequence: TGCGCCAGCAACCAAGGGTTAGCGCCGGTGGGGGTTAATGAGCAGTTCTTC.

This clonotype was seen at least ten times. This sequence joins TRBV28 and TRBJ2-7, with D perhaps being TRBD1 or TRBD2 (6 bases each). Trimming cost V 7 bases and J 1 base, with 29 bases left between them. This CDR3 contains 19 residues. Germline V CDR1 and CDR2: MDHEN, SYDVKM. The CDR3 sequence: CASNLPGQVKGGLSYEQYF. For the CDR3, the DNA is TGTGCCAGCAATCTACCGGGCCAGGTCAAGGGGGGTTTATCCTACGAGCAGTACTTC.

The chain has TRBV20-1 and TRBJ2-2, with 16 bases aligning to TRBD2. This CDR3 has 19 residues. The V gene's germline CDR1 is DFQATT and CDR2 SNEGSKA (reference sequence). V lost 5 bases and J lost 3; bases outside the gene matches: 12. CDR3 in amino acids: CSAQSSGLAGGRDTGELFF. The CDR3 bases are TGCAGTGCTCAATCCTCGGGACTAGCGGGGGGGCGTGACACCGGGGAGCTGTTTTTT.

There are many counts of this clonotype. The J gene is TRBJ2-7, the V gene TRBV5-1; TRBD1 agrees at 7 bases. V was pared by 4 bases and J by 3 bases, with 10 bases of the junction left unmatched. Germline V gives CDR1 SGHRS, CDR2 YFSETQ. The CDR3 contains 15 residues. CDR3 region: CASSQRTGLNYEQYF. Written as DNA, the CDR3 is TGCGCCAGCAGCCAGCGGACAGGCCTAAACTACGAGCAGTACTTC.

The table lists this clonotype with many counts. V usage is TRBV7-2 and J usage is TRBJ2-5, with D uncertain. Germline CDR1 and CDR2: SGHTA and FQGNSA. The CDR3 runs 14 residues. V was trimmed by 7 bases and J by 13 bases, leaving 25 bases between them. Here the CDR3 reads CASTLTDPAKKWYF. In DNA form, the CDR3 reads TGTGCCAGCACCCTCACGGACCCGGCTAAAAAATGGTACTTC. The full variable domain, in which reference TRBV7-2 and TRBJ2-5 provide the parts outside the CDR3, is GAGVSQSPSNKVTEKGKDVELRCDPISGHTALYWYRQSLGQGLEFLIYFQGNSAPDKSGLPSDRFSAERTGGSVSTLTIQRTQQEDSAVYLCASTLTDPAKKWYFGPGTRLLVL.

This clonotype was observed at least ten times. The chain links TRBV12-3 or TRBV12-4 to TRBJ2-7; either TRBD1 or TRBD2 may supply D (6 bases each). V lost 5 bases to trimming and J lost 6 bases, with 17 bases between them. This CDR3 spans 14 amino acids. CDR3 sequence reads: CASSPPPGGSEQYF. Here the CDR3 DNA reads TGTGCCAGCAGTCCCCCCCCCGGGGGCAGCGAGCAGTACTTC.

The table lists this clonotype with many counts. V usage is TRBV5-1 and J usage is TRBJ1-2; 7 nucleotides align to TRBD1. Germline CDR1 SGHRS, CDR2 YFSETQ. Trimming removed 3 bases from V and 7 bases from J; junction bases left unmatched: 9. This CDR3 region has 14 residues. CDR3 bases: TGCGCCAGCAGCTCGGGACAGAACTTGGGTGGCTACACCTTC. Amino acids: CASSSGQNLGGYTF.

In DNA, the CDR3 is TGCGCCAGCAGCCCCCCGATTCACAATGAGCAGTTCTTC. Encoded protein: CASSPPIHNEQFF. This chain connects TRBV5-1 to TRBJ2-1; D is uncertain. This CDR3 contains 13 residues. V lost 4 bases and J 5 bases, leaving 10 bases between the germline ends. Germline values: CDR1 SGHRS, CDR2 YFSETQ.